This T cell receptor (beta chain) was recorded in a study of cytomegalovirus exposure and HLA in healthy donors. V gave up 1 base and J gave up 3 bases; unmatched junction bases: 5. The V gene's germline CDR1 is SGHTA and CDR2 FQGNSA. This CDR3 is 16 amino acids long. Regarding the study as a whole: A later analysis found first-cohort TCR clusters tended to co-occur in the 90 to 150 validation repertoires.

For this clone: Antigen: not known.

Only in-frame clones appear in the TCRdb table, and some are missing; sequencing was by immunoSEQ multiplex PCR. The sample includes 110,000 to 150,000 clones, just over 90% of them seen just once. The sequencing sample was made of PBMCs. The chain recombines TRBV7-2 with TRBJ1-3, with 8 bases lining up with TRBD1. This sequence was found in a man between 18 and 29 years old in good health and CMV-seronegative. This CDR3 reads CASSLENRGYGNTIYF. The DNA of the CDR3 is TGTGCCAGCAGCTTAGAAAACAGGGGGTATGGAAACACCATATATTTT.